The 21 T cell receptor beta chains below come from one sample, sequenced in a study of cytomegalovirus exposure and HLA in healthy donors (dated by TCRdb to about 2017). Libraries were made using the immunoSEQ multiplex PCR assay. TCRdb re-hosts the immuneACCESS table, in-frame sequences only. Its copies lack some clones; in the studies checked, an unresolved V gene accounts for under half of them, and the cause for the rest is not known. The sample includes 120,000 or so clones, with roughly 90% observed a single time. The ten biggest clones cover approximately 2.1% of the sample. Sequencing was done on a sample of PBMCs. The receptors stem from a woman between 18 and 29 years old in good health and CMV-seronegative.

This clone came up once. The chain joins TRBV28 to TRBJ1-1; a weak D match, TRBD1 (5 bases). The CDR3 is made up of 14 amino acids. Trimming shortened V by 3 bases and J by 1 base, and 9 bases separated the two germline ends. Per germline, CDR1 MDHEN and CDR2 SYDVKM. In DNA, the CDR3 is TGTGCCAGCAGTTTGGGACTGCCGAACACTGAAGCTTTCTTT. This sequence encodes CASSLGLPNTEAFF.

For the CDR3, the DNA is TGTGCCAGCAGCTTAGGGCGGTCTGCCTTTGACAATGAGCAGTTCTTC. It encodes CASSLGRSAFDNEQFF. The V and J genes are TRBV11-2 and TRBJ2-1; no firm D call. This CDR3 has 16 residues. CDR1 and CDR2 (germline): SGHAT, FQNNGV. V shed 1 base and J shed 5 bases, with 15 bases lying between them.

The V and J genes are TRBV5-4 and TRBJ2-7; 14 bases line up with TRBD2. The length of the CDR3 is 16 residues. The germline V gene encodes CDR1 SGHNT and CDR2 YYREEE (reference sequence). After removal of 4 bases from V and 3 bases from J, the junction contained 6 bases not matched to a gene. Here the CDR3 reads CASSPGLAGVSYEQYF. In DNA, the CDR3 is TGTGCCAGCAGCCCGGGACTAGCGGGAGTTAGCTACGAGCAGTACTTC.

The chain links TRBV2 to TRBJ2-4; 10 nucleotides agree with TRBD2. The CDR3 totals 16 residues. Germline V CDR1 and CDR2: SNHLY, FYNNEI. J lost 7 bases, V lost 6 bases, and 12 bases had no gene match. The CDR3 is CASSGAAGGGNNIQYF. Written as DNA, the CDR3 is TGTGCCAGCAGCGGAGCAGCGGGAGGGGGAAACAACATTCAGTACTTC.

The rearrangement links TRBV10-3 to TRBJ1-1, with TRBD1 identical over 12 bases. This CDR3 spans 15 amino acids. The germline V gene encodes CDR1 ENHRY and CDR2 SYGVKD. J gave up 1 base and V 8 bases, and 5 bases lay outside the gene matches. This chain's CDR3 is CAISGQGAKNTEAFF. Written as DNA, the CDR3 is TGTGCCATCTCGGGACAGGGGGCAAAGAACACTGAAGCTTTCTTT.

The CDR3 sequence is CASSLLGTDPAKYF. The CDR3 nucleotides read TGTGCCAGCAGCCTCCTGGGGACAGACCCTGCTAAGTATTTT. The rearrangement links TRBV9 to TRBJ2-3, with 7 bases matching TRBD1. CDR1 SGDLS and CDR2 YYNGEE come from the germline V gene. The V and J ends lost 4 bases and 13 bases, in that order; junction bases with no gene match: 15. The CDR3 is made up of 14 amino acids.

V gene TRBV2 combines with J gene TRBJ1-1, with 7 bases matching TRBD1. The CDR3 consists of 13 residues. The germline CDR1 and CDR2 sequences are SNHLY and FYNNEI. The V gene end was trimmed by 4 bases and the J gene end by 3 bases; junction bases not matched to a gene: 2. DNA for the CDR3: TGTGCCAGCAGTGTCAGGGGGGACACTGAAGCTTTCTTT. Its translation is CASSVRGDTEAFF.

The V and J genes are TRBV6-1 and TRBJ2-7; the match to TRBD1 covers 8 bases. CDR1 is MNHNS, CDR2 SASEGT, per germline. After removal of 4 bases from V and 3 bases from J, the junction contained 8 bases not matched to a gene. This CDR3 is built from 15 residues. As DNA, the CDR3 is TGTGCCAGCAGTGCTGGGACAGGAGGGGACTACGAGCAGTACTTC. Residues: CASSAGTGGDYEQYF.

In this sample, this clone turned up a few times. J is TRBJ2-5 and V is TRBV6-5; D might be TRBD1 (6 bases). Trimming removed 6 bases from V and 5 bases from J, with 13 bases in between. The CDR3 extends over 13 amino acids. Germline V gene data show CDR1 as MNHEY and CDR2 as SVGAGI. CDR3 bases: TGTGCCAGCAGCACGGGACAAGTGGAGACCCAGTACTTC. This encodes CASSTGQVETQYF.

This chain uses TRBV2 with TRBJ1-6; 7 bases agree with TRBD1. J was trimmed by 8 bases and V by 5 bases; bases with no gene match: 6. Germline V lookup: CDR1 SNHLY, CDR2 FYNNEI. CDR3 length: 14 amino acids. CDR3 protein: CASSFRDRDSPLHF. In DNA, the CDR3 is TGTGCCAGCAGTTTCCGAGACAGGGATTCACCCCTCCACTTT.

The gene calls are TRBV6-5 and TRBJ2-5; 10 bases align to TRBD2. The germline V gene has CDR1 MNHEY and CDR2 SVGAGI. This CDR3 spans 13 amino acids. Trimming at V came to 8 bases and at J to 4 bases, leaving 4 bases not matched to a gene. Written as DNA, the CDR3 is TGTGCCAGCCACCTAGCGGGGGTAGAGACCCAGTACTTC. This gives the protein CASHLAGVETQYF.

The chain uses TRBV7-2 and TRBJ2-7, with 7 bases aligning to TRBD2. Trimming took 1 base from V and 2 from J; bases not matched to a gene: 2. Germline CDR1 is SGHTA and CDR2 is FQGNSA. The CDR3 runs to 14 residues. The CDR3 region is CASSLGGGPYEQYF. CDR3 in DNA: TGTGCCAGCAGCTTAGGGGGGGGACCCTACGAGCAGTACTTC.

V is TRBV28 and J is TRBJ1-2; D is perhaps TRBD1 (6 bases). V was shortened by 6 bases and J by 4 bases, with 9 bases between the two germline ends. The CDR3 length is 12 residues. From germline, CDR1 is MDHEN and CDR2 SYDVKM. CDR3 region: CASRQGPYGYTF. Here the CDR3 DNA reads TGTGCCAGCAGGCAGGGGCCCTATGGCTACACCTTC.

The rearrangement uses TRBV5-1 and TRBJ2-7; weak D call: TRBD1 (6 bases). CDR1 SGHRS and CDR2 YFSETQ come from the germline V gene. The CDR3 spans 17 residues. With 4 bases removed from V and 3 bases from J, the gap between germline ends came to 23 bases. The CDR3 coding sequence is TGCGCCAGCAGCCATGACACCACCTCAGGGGCCCACTACGAGCAGTACTTC. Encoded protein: CASSHDTTSGAHYEQYF.

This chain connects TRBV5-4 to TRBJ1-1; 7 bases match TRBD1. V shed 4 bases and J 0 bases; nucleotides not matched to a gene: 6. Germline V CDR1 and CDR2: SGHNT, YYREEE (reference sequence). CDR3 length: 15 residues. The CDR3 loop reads CASSTSTGMNTEAFF. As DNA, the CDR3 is TGTGCCAGCAGCACCTCGACAGGGATGAACACTGAAGCTTTCTTT.

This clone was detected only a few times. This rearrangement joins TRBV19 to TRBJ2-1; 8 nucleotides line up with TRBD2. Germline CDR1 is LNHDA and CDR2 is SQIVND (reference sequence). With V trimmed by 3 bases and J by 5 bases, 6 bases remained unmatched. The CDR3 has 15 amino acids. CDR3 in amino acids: CASSIMASGHNEQFF. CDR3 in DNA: TGTGCCAGTAGTATTATGGCTAGCGGGCACAATGAGCAGTTCTTC.

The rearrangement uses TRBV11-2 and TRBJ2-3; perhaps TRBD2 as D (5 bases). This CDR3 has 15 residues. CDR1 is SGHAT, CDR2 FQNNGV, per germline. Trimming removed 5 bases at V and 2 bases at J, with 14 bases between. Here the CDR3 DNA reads TGTGCCAGCAGCCGCGGACTGACAAACACAGATACGCAGTATTTT. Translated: CASSRGLTNTDTQYF. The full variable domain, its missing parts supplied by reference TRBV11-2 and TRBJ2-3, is EAGVAQSPRYKIIEKRQSVAFWCNPISGHATLYWYQQILGQGPKLLIQFQNNGVVDDSQLPKDRFSAERLKGVDSTLKIQPAKLEDSAVYLCASSRGLTNTDTQYFGPGTRLTVL.

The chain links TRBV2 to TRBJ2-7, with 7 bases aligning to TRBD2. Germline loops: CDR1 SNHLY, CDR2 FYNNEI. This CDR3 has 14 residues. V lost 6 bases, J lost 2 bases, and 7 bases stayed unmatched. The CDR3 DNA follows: TGTGCCAGCAGCGAGGGAGGGGTCCCCTACGAGCAGTACTTC. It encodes CASSEGGVPYEQYF.

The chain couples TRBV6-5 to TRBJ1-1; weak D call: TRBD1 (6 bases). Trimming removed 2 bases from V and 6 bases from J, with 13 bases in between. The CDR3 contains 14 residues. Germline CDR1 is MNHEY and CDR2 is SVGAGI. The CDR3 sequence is CASSYGGGPSEAFF. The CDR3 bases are TGTGCCAGCAGTTACGGGGGGGGGCCGTCTGAAGCTTTCTTT.

The CDR3 DNA sequence: TGTGCCAGCAGCGCTAGCGGCGCATACAATGAGCAGTTCTTC. Its protein product is CASSASGAYNEQFF. This sequence joins TRBV9 and TRBJ2-1; TRBD2 matches 7 bases. Germline V gene lookup returns CDR1 SGDLS and CDR2 YYNGEE. The V gene end was trimmed by 3 bases and the J gene end by 4 bases; junction bases not matched to a gene: 4. This CDR3 has 14 amino acids.

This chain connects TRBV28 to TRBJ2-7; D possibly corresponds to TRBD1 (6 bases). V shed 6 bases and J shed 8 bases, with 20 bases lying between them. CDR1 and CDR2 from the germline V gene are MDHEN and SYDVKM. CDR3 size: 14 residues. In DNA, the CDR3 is TGTGCCAGCAGCTCGGACAGTCCTACGAGCAAGCAGTACTTC. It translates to CASSSDSPTSKQYF.